This T cell receptor beta chain was found in a study of early T cells in non-severe SARS-CoV-2 infection. Study conclusions and caveats: Private and CD4 specificities were missed by VDJdb matching, skewed to anti-spike CD8.

Attachment of unique molecular identifiers was made to individual cDNA molecules. TCRdb ran MiXCR on the 5' RACE reads and lists one entry per CDR3 protein. The table records about 80,000 distinct CDR3 sequences, more than 5% of them present only once. The germline V and J ends were trimmed by 1 base and 0 bases, with 13 bases remaining between them. Per the germline V gene, CDR1 is SGHTA and CDR2 is FQGNSA. The CDR3 consists of 17 residues. There are a few counts of this clonotype. Its antigen is unidentified. The rearrangement links TRBV7-2 to TRBJ1-5, with a possible D match to TRBD1 (5 bases). The sample comprised whole blood. This sequence was found in an adult who was a healthcare worker with PCR-confirmed SARS-CoV-2 infection or an uninfected control (not recorded which). The CDR3 DNA reads TGTGCCAGCAGCTTAGGGGGGACGGTGTATAGCAATCAGCCCCAGCATTTT. This encodes CASSLGGTVYSNQPQHF.